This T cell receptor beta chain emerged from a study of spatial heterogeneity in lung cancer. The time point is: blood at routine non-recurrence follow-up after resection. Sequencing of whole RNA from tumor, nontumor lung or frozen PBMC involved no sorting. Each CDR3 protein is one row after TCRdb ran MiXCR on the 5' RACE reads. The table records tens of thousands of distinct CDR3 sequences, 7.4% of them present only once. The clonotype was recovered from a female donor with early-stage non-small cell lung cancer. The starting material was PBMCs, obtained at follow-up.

This CDR3 reads CASSVATGGVVYEQYF. The CDR3 bases are TGTGCCAGCAGCGTAGCTACGGGGGGAGTAGTCTACGAGCAGTACTTC. The chain employs TRBV9 and TRBJ2-7; 7 bases are shared with TRBD2. Losses at the gene ends were 0 bases for V and 3 bases for J; bases not matched to a gene: 9. The CDR3 has 16 amino acids. Looked up from germline, CDR1 is SGDLS and CDR2 is YYNGEE.